Presented here are 5 T cell receptor beta chains from one specimen sequenced in a study of T cell changes during pregnancy in multiple sclerosis. Using immunoSEQ multiplex PCR, the repertoire was profiled, and TCRdb retains in-frame clones only, with some absent. There are 25,000 to 30,000 clones in the sample; about nine tenths occur only once, and roughly 0.6% lies in the top ten. Sequencing was performed on CD4+ T cells from peripheral blood mononuclear cells, taken in the first trimester of pregnancy. These receptors originate from a female donor in good health, enrolled as a control in a pregnancy study.

The gene calls are TRBV7-9 and TRBJ1-6, with 11 bases matching TRBD1. With V trimmed by 7 bases and J by 4 bases, 3 bases remained unmatched. Germline V lookup: CDR1 SEHNR, CDR2 FQNEAQ (reference sequence). The CDR3 contains 15 residues. CDR3 bases: TGTGCCAGCAAGGGACAGGGGGAATATAATTCACCCCTCCACTTT. It specifies CASKGQGEYNSPLHF.

Remarks on this clone: A read error may produce the germline difference seen at one junction end. CDR3: CANSDGTVPYGYTF. CDR3 sequence (DNA): TGTGCCAACAGTGATGGGACAGTTCCCTATGGCTACACCTTC. The V and J genes are TRBV6-4 and TRBJ1-2; 7 nucleotides agree with TRBD1. CDR1 and CDR2 (germline): MRHNA, SNTAGT. This CDR3 region has 14 residues.

The genes are TRBV19 and TRBJ2-5; 12 bases are shared with TRBD2. The ends lost 3 bases at V and 5 bases at J; junction bases unmatched: 4. The CDR3 contains 15 residues. CDR1 is LNHDA and CDR2 is SQIVND in the germline V gene (reference sequence). CDR3 bases: TGTGCCAGTAGTATTAGACTAGCGGGGGTTGAGACCCAGTACTTC. Protein: CASSIRLAGVETQYF.

Only a few counts were recorded for this clone. The chain joins TRBV25-1 to TRBJ2-3; TRBD1 aligns across 7 bases. The germline gives CDR1 MGHDK, CDR2 SYGVNS. The CDR3 totals 14 residues. The V gene end was trimmed by 6 bases and the J gene end by 2 bases; junction bases not matched to a gene: 5. The CDR3 bases are TGTGCCAGCAGGATGACAGGGCCCACAGATACGCAGTATTTT. As protein: CASRMTGPTDTQYF.

The gene calls are TRBV6-5 and TRBJ1-2, with 8 bases fitting TRBD1. Trimming took 0 bases from V and 8 from J; bases not matched to a gene: 8. CDR3 length: 15 residues. In germline, CDR1 is MNHEY, CDR2 SVGAGI. CDR3 nucleotide sequence: TGTGCCAGCAGTTACTCGTGGACAGGGACTGGGGGCTACACCTTC. It translates to CASSYSWTGTGGYTF.